The T cell receptor (beta chain) under discussion was sequenced for a study of blood T cell repertoires in COVID-19. Across the study: Sources were T cells, B-cell-depleted T cells, or PBMCs; the material itself was cDNA or gDNA.

This clone was observed a handful of times. CDR3 length equals 16 residues. V dropped 5 bases and J dropped 0; count of bases not matched to a gene: 10. Germline lookup yields CDR1 SGHTA and CDR2 FQGNSA. In the original processing: Amplifying reference gene primers gave estimates of nucleated cell counts. Generated by immunoSEQ multiplex PCR, the TCRdb table keeps only in-frame clones and is missing some. V and J calls and clone size are those listed in that table; D and trimming were worked out from the DNA. The sample has 400,000 to 550,000 clones, 70% to 90% seen once. Those enrolled, adults aged 18 to 89 years, came from some 25 US areas.

This TCR was sampled from a woman in her late teens or twenties with acute COVID-19. The J gene is TRBJ2-7, the V gene TRBV7-2, with 7 bases fitting TRBD2. Sequenced input: PBMCs or T cells enriched from blood (not recorded which). The CDR3 bases are TGTGCCAGCAGCATGCCCGGGACTAAGAGCTCCTACGAGCAGTACTTC. Translating it yields CASSMPGTKSSYEQYF.